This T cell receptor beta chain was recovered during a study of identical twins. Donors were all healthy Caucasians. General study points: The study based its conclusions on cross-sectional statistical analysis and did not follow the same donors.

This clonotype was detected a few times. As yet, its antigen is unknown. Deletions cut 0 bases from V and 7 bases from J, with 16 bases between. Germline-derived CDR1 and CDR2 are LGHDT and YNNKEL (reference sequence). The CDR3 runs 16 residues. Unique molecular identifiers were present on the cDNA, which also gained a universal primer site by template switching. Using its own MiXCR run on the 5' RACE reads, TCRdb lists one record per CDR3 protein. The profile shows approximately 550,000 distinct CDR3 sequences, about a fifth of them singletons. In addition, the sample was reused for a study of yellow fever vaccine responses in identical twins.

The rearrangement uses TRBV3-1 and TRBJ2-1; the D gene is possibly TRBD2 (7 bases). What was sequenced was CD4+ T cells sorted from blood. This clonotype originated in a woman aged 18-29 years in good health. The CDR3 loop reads CASSQDKGGGTNEQFF. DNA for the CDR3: TGTGCCAGCAGCCAAGATAAAGGGGGGGGCACGAATGAGCAGTTCTTC.